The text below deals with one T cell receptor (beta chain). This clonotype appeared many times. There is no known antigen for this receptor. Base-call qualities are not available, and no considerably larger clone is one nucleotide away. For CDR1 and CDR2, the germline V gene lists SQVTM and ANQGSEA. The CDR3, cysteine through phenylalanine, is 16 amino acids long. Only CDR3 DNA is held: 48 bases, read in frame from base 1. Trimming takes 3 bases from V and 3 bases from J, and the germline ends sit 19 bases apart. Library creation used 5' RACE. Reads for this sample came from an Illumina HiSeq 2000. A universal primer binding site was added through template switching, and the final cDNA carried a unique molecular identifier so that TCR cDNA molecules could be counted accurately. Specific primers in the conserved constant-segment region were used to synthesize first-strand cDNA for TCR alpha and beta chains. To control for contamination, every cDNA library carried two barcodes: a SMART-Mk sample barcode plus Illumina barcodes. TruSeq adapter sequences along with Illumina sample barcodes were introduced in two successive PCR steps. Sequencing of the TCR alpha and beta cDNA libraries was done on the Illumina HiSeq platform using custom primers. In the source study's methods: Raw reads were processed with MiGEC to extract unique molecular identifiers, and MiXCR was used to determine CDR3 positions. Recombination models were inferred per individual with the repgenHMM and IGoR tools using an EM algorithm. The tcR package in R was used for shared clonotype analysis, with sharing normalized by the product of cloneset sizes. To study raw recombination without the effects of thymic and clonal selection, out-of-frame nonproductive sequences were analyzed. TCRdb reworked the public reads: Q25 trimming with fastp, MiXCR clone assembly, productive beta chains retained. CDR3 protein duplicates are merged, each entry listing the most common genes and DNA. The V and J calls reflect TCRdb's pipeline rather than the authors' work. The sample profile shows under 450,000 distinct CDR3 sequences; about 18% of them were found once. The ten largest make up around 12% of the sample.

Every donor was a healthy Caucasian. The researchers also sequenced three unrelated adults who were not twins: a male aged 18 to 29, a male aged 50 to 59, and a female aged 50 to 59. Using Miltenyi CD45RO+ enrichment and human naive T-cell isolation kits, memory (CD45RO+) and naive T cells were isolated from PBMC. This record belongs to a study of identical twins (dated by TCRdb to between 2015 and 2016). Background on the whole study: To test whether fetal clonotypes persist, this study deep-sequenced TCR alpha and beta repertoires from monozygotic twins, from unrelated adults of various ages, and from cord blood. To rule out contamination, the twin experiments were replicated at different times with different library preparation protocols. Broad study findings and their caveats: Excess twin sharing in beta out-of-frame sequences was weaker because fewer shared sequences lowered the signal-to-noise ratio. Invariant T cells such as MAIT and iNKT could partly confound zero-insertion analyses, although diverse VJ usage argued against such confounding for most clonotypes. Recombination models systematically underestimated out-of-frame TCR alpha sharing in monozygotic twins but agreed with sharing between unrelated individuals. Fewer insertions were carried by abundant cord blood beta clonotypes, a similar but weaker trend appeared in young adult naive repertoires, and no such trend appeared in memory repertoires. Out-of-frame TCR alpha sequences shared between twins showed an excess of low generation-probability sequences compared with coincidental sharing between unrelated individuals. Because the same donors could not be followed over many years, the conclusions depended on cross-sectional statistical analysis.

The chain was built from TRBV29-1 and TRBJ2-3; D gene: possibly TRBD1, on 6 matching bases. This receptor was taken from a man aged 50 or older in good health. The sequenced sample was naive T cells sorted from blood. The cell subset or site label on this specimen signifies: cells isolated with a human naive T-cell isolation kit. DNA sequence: TGCAGCGTTGAGGGCCTTAGGGCCAGGGGAACAGATACGCAGTATTTT. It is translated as CSVEGLRARGTDTQYF.